Here is one T cell receptor beta chain with its context. Its target is unknown. A much larger clone sits a single nucleotide away, making a read error possible. It is likely a read error, because the conserved phenylalanine at the end of the CDR3 is missing. Germline V gives CDR1 SNHLY, CDR2 FYNNEI. The junction had 1 base not matched to a gene; V was cut back by 2 bases and J by 1 base. The CDR3 is made up of 14 amino acids. In the sort, naive CD8 T cells were defined as CD8+CD4-CCR7+CD45RA+. This entry is derived from a study of molecular identifiers for immune sequencing clone quantification. Study-wide points: Highly expanded clone sizes could be underestimated by identical TCR molecules that share a barcode.

Preparation methods for the bulk TCR libraries were those previously described, with listed TCR primers. Each CDR3 protein is one row after TCRdb ran MiXCR on the PCR reads. The table has around 300,000 distinct CDR3 sequences, roughly a quarter seen once. V is TRBV2 and J is TRBJ2-5; 7 bases map to TRBD1. The specimen sequenced was naive CD8+ T cells from blood, with Jurkat cell RNA spiked in. Stated subset: FACS-sorted CD8+CD4-CCR7+CD45RA+ naive T cells. The sequence derives from a human donor in good health. Some libraries in this study had Jurkat cell RNA spiked in. The CDR3 DNA reads TGTGCCAGCAGTGAATACAGGGGCCAAGAGACCCAGTACTCC. It encodes CASSEYRGQETQYS.